The 5 T cell receptor beta chains reported below all come from one sample, sequenced in a study of T cell clonality in common variable immunodeficiency. Libraries were prepared by immunoSEQ multiplex PCR; TCRdb keeps only in-frame clonotypes and omits some of them. The table lists tens of thousands of clones, with no singletons. Material for sequencing was peripheral blood mononuclear cells. Receptors originate from a person aged 18-69 years in good health.

The table lists this clone with many counts. The read gets to within 3 residues of the CDR3 end, and the germline J gene fills in the rest. The V gene is TRBV12-3 or TRBV12-4, the J gene TRBJ1-2; D is uncertain. The V end lost 7 bases, the J end lost 5 bases, and 20 bases lay between the germline ends. The CDR3 sequence is 15 residues long. CDR3 protein: CASTKYSKTYYGYTF. Incomplete CDR3 DNA: TGTGCCAGCACTAAATACAGCAAAACCTATTATGGC.

This clone was counted many times. Read coverage stops 3 residues before the CDR3 terminus; the germline J gene supplies the remainder. The chain uses TRBV19 and TRBJ1-5; no definite D call. The CDR3 is 12 amino acids. The V end was cut by 3 bases, the J end by 7 bases, with 7 bases between. Germline assignment: CDR1 LNHDA and CDR2 SQIVND (reference sequence). The sequenced part of the CDR3 DNA is TGTGCCAGTAGTATCGCGGGGCAGCCC. Protein: CASSIAGQP. The entire CDR3 protein is CASSIAGQPQHF.

This clone was observed a handful of times. The read falls 3 residues short of the CDR3 end, and the missing part is taken from the germline J gene. This sequence joins TRBV19 and TRBJ1-3, with TRBD1 identical over 8 bases. The ends lost 5 bases at V and 2 bases at J; junction bases unmatched: 2. Germline-derived CDR1 and CDR2 are LNHDA and SQIVND (reference sequence). There are 14 residues in the CDR3. The sequenced CDR3 bases are TGTGCCAGTAGTTCACAGGGGGCTGGAAACACC. Its translation: CASSSQGAGNT. The CDR3 reads in full as CASSSQGAGNTIYF.

This clone was seen repeatedly, ten times or more. Coverage ceases 3 residues before the CDR3 finishes, and the germline J gene fills in the end. This chain connects TRBV23-1 to TRBJ1-2; TRBD1 is a possible D gene (6 bases). TRBV23-1 is an ORF; its function is uncertain. V shed 3 bases and J shed 2 bases, with 10 bases lying between them. The CDR3 covers 14 residues. The CDR3 DNA, read in part, is TGCGCCAGCAGTCAGCCGGGACAAAACTATGGC. This encodes CASSQPGQNYG. In full, the CDR3 is CASSQPGQNYGYTF.

This clone came up many times. The read ends 3 residues before the CDR3 terminus; that terminus is restored from the germline J gene. The V and J genes are TRBV6-4 and TRBJ2-3, with a weak D call TRBD1 (5 bases). V was cut by 4 bases and J by 0 bases, with 5 bases left in between. Germline V lookup: CDR1 MRHNA, CDR2 SNTAGT. The CDR3 consists of 13 residues. The sequenced part of the CDR3 DNA is TGTGCCAGCAGTGCAGGGAGCACAGATACG. Residues: CASSAGSTDT. The entire CDR3 is CASSAGSTDTQYF.